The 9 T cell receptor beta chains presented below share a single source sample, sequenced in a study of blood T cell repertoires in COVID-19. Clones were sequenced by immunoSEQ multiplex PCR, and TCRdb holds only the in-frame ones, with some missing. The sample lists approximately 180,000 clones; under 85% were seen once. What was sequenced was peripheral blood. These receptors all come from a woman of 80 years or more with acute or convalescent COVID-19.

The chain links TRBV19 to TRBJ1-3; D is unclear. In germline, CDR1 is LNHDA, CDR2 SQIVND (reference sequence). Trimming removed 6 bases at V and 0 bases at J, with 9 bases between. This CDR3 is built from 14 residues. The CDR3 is CASRFSGSGNTIYF. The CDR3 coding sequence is TGTGCCAGTAGATTTTCGGGCTCTGGAAACACCATATATTTT.

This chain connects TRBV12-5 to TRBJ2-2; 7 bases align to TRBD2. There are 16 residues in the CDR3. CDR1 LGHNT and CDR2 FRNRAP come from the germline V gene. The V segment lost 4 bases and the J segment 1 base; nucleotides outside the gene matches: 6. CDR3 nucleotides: TGTGCTAGTGGTTCCCCGGGGGGACTGAACACCGGGGAGCTGTTTTTT. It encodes CASGSPGGLNTGELFF.

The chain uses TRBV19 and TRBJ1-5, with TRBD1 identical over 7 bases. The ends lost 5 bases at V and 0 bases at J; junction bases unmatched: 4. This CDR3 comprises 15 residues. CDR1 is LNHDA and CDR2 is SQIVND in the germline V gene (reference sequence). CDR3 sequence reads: CASSVGGLSNQPQHF. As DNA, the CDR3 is TGTGCCAGTAGTGTAGGGGGCCTTAGCAATCAGCCCCAGCATTTT.

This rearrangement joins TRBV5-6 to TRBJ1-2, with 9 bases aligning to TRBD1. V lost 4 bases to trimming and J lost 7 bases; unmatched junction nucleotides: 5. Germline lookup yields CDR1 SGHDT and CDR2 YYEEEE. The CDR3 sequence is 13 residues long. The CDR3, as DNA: TGTGCCAGCAGCACCGGACAGGGGCTTGGCTACACCTTC. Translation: CASSTGQGLGYTF.

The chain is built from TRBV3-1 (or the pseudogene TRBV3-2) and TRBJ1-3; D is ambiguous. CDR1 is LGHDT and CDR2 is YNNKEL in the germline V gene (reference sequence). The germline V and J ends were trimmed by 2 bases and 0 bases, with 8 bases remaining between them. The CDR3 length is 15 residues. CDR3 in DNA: TGTGCCAGCAGCCAACCAGCGCCCTCTGGAAACACCATATATTTT. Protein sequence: CASSQPAPSGNTIYF.

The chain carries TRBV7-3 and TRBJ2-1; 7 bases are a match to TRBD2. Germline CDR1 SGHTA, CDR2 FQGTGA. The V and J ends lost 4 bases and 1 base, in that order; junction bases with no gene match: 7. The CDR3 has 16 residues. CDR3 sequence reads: CASSSGRVWSYNEQFF. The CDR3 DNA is TGTGCCAGCAGCTCAGGGAGGGTTTGGTCCTACAATGAGCAGTTCTTC.

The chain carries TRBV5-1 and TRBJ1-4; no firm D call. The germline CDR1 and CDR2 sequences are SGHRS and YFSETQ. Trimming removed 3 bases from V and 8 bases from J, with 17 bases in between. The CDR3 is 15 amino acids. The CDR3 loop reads CASSSVGERGEKLFF. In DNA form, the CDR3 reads TGCGCCAGCAGCTCCGTTGGTGAGCGCGGGGAAAAACTGTTTTTT.

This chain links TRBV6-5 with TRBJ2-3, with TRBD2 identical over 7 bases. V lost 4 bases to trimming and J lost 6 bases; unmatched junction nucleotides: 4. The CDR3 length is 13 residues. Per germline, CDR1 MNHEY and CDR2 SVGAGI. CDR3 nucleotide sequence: TGTGCCAGCAGTTTACTAGCGCAGGATACGCAGTATTTT. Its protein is CASSLLAQDTQYF.

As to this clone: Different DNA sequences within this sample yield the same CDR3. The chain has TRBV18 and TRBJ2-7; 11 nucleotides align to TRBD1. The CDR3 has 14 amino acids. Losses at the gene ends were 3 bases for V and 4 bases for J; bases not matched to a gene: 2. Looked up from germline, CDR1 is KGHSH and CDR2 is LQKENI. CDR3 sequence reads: CASSPGTGGYEQYF. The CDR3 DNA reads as TGTGCCAGCTCACCTGGGACAGGGGGTTACGAGCAGTACTTC.